The following is a T cell receptor beta chain sequence with its context. This clone was observed a handful of times. There is no known antigen for this receptor. Per-base quality was not reported, and no clone a single base away is much larger than it. The cohort comprised some 680 healthy bone marrow donors. At the time of sampling, every cohort member was nominally healthy, though immune exposures that went unrecorded were likely present. The donor tested CMV seronegative, placing the donor among the approximately 400 seronegative members of the cohort. Every donor gave a peripheral blood sample, and the peripheral blood mononuclear cells from that sample were used for TCR beta sequencing. Genomic DNA extraction from the blood cell samples was performed with the Qiagen DNeasy Blood Extraction Kit. This sample stems from a study of cytomegalovirus exposure and HLA in healthy donors (dated by TCRdb to about 2017). Concerning the study at large: In an earlier analysis of approximately 500 of the donors, less than 350 Gb of sequence data and just under 120 million unique TCR beta sequences from 150 million to 200 million T cells were reported. An early release that covered about 640 HLA-typed donors contained about 300 gigabases of sequencing data and tens of millions of unique TCR sequences. The genetic ancestry cluster associated with self-reported Caucasian donors included about four fifths of the roughly 410 genotyped donors. The study aimed to test whether signatures of past pathogen exposure could be identified by cataloging public T cell receptors. Using immunosequencing, the study profiled T cell repertoires from about 650 subjects and related those repertoires to cytomegalovirus serostatus. Along with the roughly 700-subject first cohort, a separate validation cohort of 120 different subjects was used. High-throughput TCR immunosequencing, statistical association of individual TCRs with disease status, and machine learning were combined to predict cytomegalovirus infection status. A later analysis re-examined previously published TCR beta repertoires from several hundred donors and added high-resolution HLA genotyping to investigate patterns of TCR occurrence. In the later analysis, no new phenotypic data were used to find candidate immune exposures; instead, reliance was placed on TCR beta sequences and their occurrence across donors. An earlier analysis of some 600 of the donors applied high-throughput TCR beta sequencing to assess whether each TCR beta V gene segment acted as functional or pseudogenic. Alongside the repertoire data, information on donor age, sex, ethnicity and CMV serostatus was compiled. A later genetic analysis took genome-wide SNP genotypes for about three fifths of the 666 donors and used that subset as a discovery cohort. Every discovery cohort repertoire had been produced on one sequencing platform. HLA typing included class I and class II loci at four-digit resolution. The number of donors typed differed by locus, with 629-630 for A, B, C, DRB1 and DQB1, around 500 for DQA1, over 600 for DPA1, and around 460 for DPB1. Because of strong linkage in the cohort, roughly five DR-DQ haplotypes were treated as single units for association and clustering. Across around 400 genotyped donors of the cohort, an average of approximately 240,000 unique TCR beta nucleotide sequences per donor were sequenced, and roughly 17% of those sequences were non-productive. Study-level results and caveats: Broadly in line with IMGT annotations, most TCR beta V segments showed up in productive rearrangements about 87% or about 30% of the time in an earlier analysis of around 550 of the donors. Three of the identified cytomegalovirus-associated TCR beta chains were confirmed in vitro to be specific for cytomegalovirus antigens. Assigning TCR associations to individual alleles was difficult when HLA alleles, especially DR and DQ, strongly co-occurred. A later analysis found that HLA-associated TCR beta chains were more clonally expanded and had lower generation probabilities than equally common non-associated chains. A later genetic analysis associated a missense DCLRE1C variant with V-gene and J-gene trimming of TCR beta chains, and an independent cohort replicated the association. In a later analysis, about 16,000 TCR beta sequences were associated with specific HLA alleles at a false discovery rate of 0.05. A later genetic analysis reported fewer N-insertions in productive TCRs among donors in an Asian-associated ancestry cluster than the roughly 690-donor mean. Cytomegalovirus status was reported to be diagnosed by the classifier with high specificity and sensitivity in both the original and validation cohorts. In this cohort, only TCR beta chains were sequenced, and detectable features were limited by the absence of alpha or paired-chain data. Correlated functional status among segregating V segments might be attributable to linkage disequilibrium, but an unknown experimental factor could not be ruled out. CMV serostatus was the only immune exposure information available for the cohort. The presence/absence analyses assumed that sequencing depth was roughly uniform across donors, and that assumption may not be true. According to the authors, the approach could potentially be generalized to other disease states and immunological phenotypes. A later analysis found that TCR association rates varied across HLA loci, with DRB1 alleles showing the most associated TCRs and HLA-C alleles the fewest. According to a later analysis, most CMV-associated TCR beta chains appeared to be HLA-restricted, and the HLA associations seemed to be driven largely by CMV exposure. The study listed 150 to 200 TCR beta chains as associated with cytomegalovirus. A group of highly shared sequence variants was considered likely to be a technical artifact of the sequencing pipeline. The 87-base-pair reads could not distinguish some IMGT-functional V segments, including TRBV6-2 and TRBV6-3, so those segments were excluded. Because HLA typing was missing for some donors at each locus, association tests included only the typed subset. Several of the top co-occurrence clusters appeared to be linked to parvovirus B19, influenza, CMV and Epstein-Barr virus, according to a later analysis. Because counts were too low, more than 15 rarely observed V segments, including chromosome 9 orphons, were left out of the earlier analysis of approximately 500 of the donors. Most TCR sequences were seen in very few donors, while some public TCRs were found in many individuals. A further reported finding was that TCR beta sequences accurately predicted the HLA-A and HLA-B alleles for most subjects in the first cohort.

From its cysteine to its phenylalanine, the CDR3 spans 14 amino acids. Just CDR3 DNA is preserved here, 42 bases in frame from base 1. The V end gives up 6 bases and the J end 5 bases, leaving 8 bases in the junction not matched to a gene. The CDR1 and CDR2 encoded by the germline V gene are MNHNS and SASEGT. Libraries were built with the immunoSEQ multiplex PCR assay. A mixture of 60 forward primers for TCR Vbeta segments and 13 reverse primers for TCR Jbeta segments was used in the multiplex PCR. The CDR3 region of rearranged TCR beta genes was amplified from genomic DNA with a multiplex PCR assay. On the Illumina HiSeq System, the amplified TCR beta libraries were sequenced as 87-base-pair reads. The paper's processing steps were these. Across the 500 to 750 repertoires, a later analysis counted tens of millions of unique TCR beta chains, 9.5 million to 13 million of which were shared by at least two donors. Raw reads were error-corrected and collapsed into unique sequences with a nearest-neighbor algorithm that merged closely related sequences to remove PCR and sequencing errors. CDR3 sequences were aligned to IMGT reference sequences to assign V, D and J gene segments. Each retained sequence needed at least a six-nucleotide match to both a V gene segment and a J gene segment. A rearrangement counted as productive if the CDR3 had no stop codons and remained in frame with V and J, and every other rearrangement counted as non-productive. CDR3 was defined by IMGT convention, running from the second conserved V-encoded cysteine to the conserved J-encoded phenylalanine. Sequences without an unambiguous match to a single V gene segment were excluded from the earlier analysis of over 500 of the donors. In an earlier analysis of a few hundred of the donors, V segments were called functional above 56.7% productive rearrangements and were called segregating when the between-donor standard deviation exceeded 5%. To diagnose cytomegalovirus status from the catalog of TCR beta chain sequences, a statistical classification framework was built. In a later analysis, TCR nucleotide sequences were compared against IMGT/GENE-DB human TR gene sequences so that V and J genes could be assigned. Using the TCRdist pipeline, a later analysis assigned CDR3 sequences along with most-parsimonious VDJ recombination scenarios. In a later analysis, each TCR beta chain was defined by its CDR3 amino acid sequence together with its V-gene family, and reads lacking a unique V-gene family were excluded. In a later analysis, around 600 highly shared, low-generation-probability nucleotide sequences were removed to address suspected cross-contamination and a sequencing artifact. For each public chain, a later analysis derived a clonal expansion index from normalized ranks of inferred template counts within each repertoire. Generation probabilities in a later analysis came from a VDJ recombination model fitted to out-of-frame rearrangements, and those results were checked against IGoR. In a later analysis, hypergeometric tests were used to score TCR-TCR, TCR-HLA and TCR-CMV co-occurrence, with a repertoire-size bias correction applied to TCR pairs. A later analysis estimated false discovery rates by permuting HLA or CMV assignments 20 times. In a later analysis, co-occurring TCRs were grouped using DBSCAN, and TCRdist sequence similarity was added for clustering within HLA-allele-positive subsets. Repertoires with fewer than 30,000 or more than 120,000 public chains, plus five repertoires with anomalous nucleotide sharing, were excluded from co-occurrence clustering. This is the immuneACCESS table as TCRdb keeps it, with only in-frame sequences that have V and J called. A part of the clones is gone; compared with another copy, unresolved V genes explain less than half, and the rest is unexplained. The V and J calls and clone size were taken over from that table, and D and trimming were inferred from the DNA. Within this sample are fewer than 150,000 clones, with about 79% of them counted one time only. The top ten clones comprise about 2.8% of the sample.

The TCR sequence derives from a male donor in good health and CMV-seronegative. Sequencing was carried out using PBMCs. The sequence is built from TRBV6-1 and TRBJ2-7; 9 middle bases align to TRBD1. In nucleotide form, the sequence is TGTGCCAGCAGACTAGGGACAGGGTGGGACGAGCAGTACTTC. This encodes CASRLGTGWDEQYF.